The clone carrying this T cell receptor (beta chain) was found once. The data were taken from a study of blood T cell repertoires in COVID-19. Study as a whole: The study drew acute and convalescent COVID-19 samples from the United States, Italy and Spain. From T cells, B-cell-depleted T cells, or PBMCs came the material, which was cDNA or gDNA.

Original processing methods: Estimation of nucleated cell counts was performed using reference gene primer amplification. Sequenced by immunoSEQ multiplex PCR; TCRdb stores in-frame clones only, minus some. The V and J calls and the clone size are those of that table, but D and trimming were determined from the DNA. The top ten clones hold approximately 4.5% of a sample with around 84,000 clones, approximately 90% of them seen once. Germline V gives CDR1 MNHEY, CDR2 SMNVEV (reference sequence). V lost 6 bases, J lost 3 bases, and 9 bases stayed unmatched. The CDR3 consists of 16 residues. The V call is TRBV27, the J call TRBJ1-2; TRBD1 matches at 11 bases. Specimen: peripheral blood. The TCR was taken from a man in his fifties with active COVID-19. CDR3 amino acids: CASSSLRDRGDYGYTF. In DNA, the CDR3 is TGTGCCAGCAGCTCTCTCCGGGACAGGGGGGACTATGGCTACACCTTC.